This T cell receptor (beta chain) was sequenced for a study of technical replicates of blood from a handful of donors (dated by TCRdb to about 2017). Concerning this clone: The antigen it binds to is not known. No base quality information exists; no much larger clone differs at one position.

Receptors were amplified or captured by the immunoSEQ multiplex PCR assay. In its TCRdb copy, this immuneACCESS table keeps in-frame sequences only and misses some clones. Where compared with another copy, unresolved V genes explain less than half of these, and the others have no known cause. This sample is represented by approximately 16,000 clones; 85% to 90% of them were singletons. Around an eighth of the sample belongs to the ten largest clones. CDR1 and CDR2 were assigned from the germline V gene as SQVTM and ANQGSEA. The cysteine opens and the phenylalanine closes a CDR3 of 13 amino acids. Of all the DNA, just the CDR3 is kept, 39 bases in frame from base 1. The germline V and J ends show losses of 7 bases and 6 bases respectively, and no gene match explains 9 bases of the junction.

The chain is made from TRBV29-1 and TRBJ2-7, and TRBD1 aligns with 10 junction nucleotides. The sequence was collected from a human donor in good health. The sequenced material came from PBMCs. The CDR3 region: CSAMTGGWGEQYF. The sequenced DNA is TGCAGCGCTATGACAGGGGGCTGGGGCGAGCAGTACTTC.